One and the same sample provided the 19 T cell receptor beta chains below, sequenced in a study of shared clonotypes between healthy human individuals. TCRdb keeps only in-frame clones here, not all; method: immunoSEQ multiplex PCR. The sample holds around 2.3 million clones, approximately 96% seen once. The material sequenced was naive CD4+ T cells sorted from blood. Indicated subset: CD45RA+ positively selected. Receptors were obtained from a man in his late teens or twenties in good health.

The J gene is TRBJ2-2, the V gene TRBV4-1, with 13 bases fitting TRBD2. Germline lookup yields CDR1 MGHRA and CDR2 YSYEKL. CDR3 length equals 18 residues. Germline trimming cut 4 bases from V and 7 bases from J; bases unmatched to any gene: 12. CDR3 DNA sequence: TGCGCCAGCAGCCCGGGACTAGCGGGACTCCTGATGGTCGGGGAGCTGTTTTTT. Protein sequence: CASSPGLAGLLMVGELFF.

V and J are TRBV6-5 and TRBJ2-5, with 9 bases aligning to TRBD2. Per germline, CDR1 MNHEY and CDR2 SVGAGI. The CDR3 is 16 amino acids. V trimming: 0 bases; J trimming: 5 bases; junction bases outside the gene matches: 7. The DNA for the CDR3 is TGTGCCAGCAGTTACTCTGCTAGCGGGGCTGGGGAGACCCAGTACTTC. It translates to CASSYSASGAGETQYF.

This chain links TRBV10-1 with TRBJ1-6, with no clear D. The CDR3 has 13 amino acids. The V and J ends lost 3 bases and 10 bases respectively, with 10 bases between them. Germline CDR1 WNHNN, CDR2 SYGVQD (reference sequence). CDR3 residues: CASSDGPGSPLHF. For the CDR3, the DNA is TGCGCCAGCAGTGACGGACCGGGATCACCCCTCCACTTT.

Comment on this clone: Other DNA sequences in the sample encode the same CDR3. The V and J genes are TRBV14 and TRBJ1-6, with 9 bases lining up with TRBD1. V lost 3 bases to trimming and J lost 8 bases; unmatched junction nucleotides: 5. The CDR3 has 15 residues. Germline V gene data show CDR1 as SGHDN and CDR2 as FVKESK. For the CDR3, the DNA is TGTGCCAGCAGCCAGGTCACAGGGGGCCATTCACCCCTCCACTTT. It translates to CASSQVTGGHSPLHF.

The chain carries TRBV7-2 and TRBJ1-4, with D maybe TRBD1 (5 bases). This CDR3 region has 16 residues. V lost 2 bases and J lost 3, with 13 bases in between. In germline, CDR1 is SGHTA, CDR2 FQGNSA. This CDR3 is CASSLRGAGPNEKLFF. CDR3 DNA: TGTGCCAGCAGCTTACGGGGAGCGGGACCTAATGAAAAACTGTTTTTT.

CDR3 amino acids: CASSISSPIGTQYF. The CDR3 DNA reads as TGTGCCAGTAGTATATCTAGCCCCATAGGTACGCAGTATTTT. This chain links TRBV19 with TRBJ2-3; D perhaps matches TRBD2 (5 bases). The CDR3 spans 14 residues. Per the germline V gene, CDR1 is LNHDA and CDR2 is SQIVND (reference sequence). Trimming removed 2 bases at V and 8 bases at J, with 14 bases between.

The gene calls are TRBV7-8 and TRBJ1-2, with D possibly matching TRBD1 (6 bases). V was shortened by 5 bases and J by 5 bases, with 12 bases between the two germline ends. CDR3 length equals 13 residues. The V gene's germline CDR1 is SGHVS and CDR2 FQNEAQ. The CDR3 region is CASSLGQTYGYTF. The CDR3 nucleotides read TGTGCCAGCAGCCTCGGACAGACTTATGGCTACACCTTC.

This sequence joins TRBV7-6 and TRBJ2-1, with 15 bases matching TRBD2. Germline-derived CDR1 and CDR2 are SGHVS and FNYEAQ. The CDR3 is 16 amino acids. V lost 5 bases and J lost 8; bases outside the gene matches: 7. In DNA, the CDR3 is TGTGCCAGCAGCATCCGGACTAGCGGGAGGGCCTATGAGCAGTTCTTC. Amino acids: CASSIRTSGRAYEQFF.

Concerning this clone: The sample carries other DNA sequences with the same CDR3. The chain couples TRBV2 to TRBJ2-3, with 7 bases identical to TRBD2. CDR1 and CDR2 from the germline V gene are SNHLY and FYNNEI. With 4 bases clipped from V and 6 bases from J, the junction kept 1 base outside the gene matches. This CDR3 region has 12 residues. This chain's CDR3 is CASSAGGDTQYF. CDR3 in DNA: TGTGCCAGCAGTGCCGGGGGGGATACGCAGTATTTT.

This clone was seen just once. The J gene is TRBJ2-7, the V gene TRBV7-2; 9 positions agree with TRBD2. The CDR3 spans 16 residues. Germline V gene data show CDR1 as SGHTA and CDR2 as FQGNSA. V lost 0 bases and J lost 2; bases outside the gene matches: 5. The CDR3 DNA is TGTGCCAGCAGCTTAGCGTCAGCGGGAGGAGCCTACGAGCAGTACTTC. It encodes CASSLASAGGAYEQYF. Drawing the rest from reference TRBV7-2 and TRBJ2-7, the complete variable domain is GAGVSQSPSNKVTEKGKDVELRCDPISGHTALYWYRQSLGQGLEFLIYFQGNSAPDKSGLPSDRFSAERTGGSVSTLTIQRTQQEDSAVYLCASSLASAGGAYEQYFGPGTRLTVT.

The J gene is TRBJ2-7, the V gene TRBV6-1; D remains ambiguous. The V and J ends lost 7 bases and 2 bases respectively, with 12 bases between them. This CDR3 has 13 amino acids. CDR1 is MNHNS and CDR2 is SASEGT in the germline V gene. The CDR3 is CASILMETYEQYF. CDR3 nucleotide sequence: TGTGCCAGCATCCTCATGGAGACCTACGAGCAGTACTTC.

This chain connects TRBV18 to TRBJ2-5, with D tentatively TRBD1 (6 bases). The germline CDR1 and CDR2 sequences are KGHSH and LQKENI. V lost 5 bases and J lost 3, with 16 bases in between. The CDR3 extends over 15 amino acids. The CDR3 DNA reads TGTGCCAGCTCATCGCCTGAACAGGGTAAAGAGACCCAGTACTTC. It specifies CASSSPEQGKETQYF.

In its sample, this clone was seen once. The rearrangement joins TRBV30 to TRBJ2-6; maybe TRBD1 (5 bases). In germline, CDR1 is GTSNPN, CDR2 SVGIG (reference sequence). V was trimmed by 7 bases and J by 0 bases, leaving 7 bases between them. The CDR3 loop spans 13 amino acids. CDR3 nucleotides: TGTGCCTTCGACAGCTCTGGGGCCAACGTCCTGACTTTC. Amino acid sequence: CAFDSSGANVLTF.

The chain links TRBV2 to TRBJ2-1; D is unresolved. CDR1 SNHLY and CDR2 FYNNEI come from the germline V gene. This CDR3 contains 12 residues. V was trimmed by 4 bases and J by 2 bases, leaving 3 bases between them. CDR3: CASSGAYNEQFF. CDR3 in DNA: TGTGCCAGCAGTGGAGCCTACAATGAGCAGTTCTTC. Full variable domain (remainder filled in from reference TRBV2 and TRBJ2-1): EPEVTQTPSHQVTQMGQEVILRCVPISNHLYFYWYRQILGQKVEFLVSFYNNEISEKSEIFDDQFSVERPDGSNFTLKIRSTKLEDSAMYFCASSGAYNEQFFGPGTRLTVL.

This chain joins TRBV7-9 and TRBJ2-2; 10 nucleotides align to TRBD1. The CDR3 runs 15 residues. The J segment lost 4 bases and the V segment lost 10 bases, leaving 9 bases of the junction unmatched. CDR1 and CDR2 from the germline V gene are SEHNR and FQNEAQ (reference sequence). Here the CDR3 reads CATSTGGAATGELFF. For the CDR3, the DNA is TGTGCCACGTCGACAGGGGGCGCAGCCACCGGGGAGCTGTTTTTT.

This clone was recorded a few times. The chain joins TRBV7-9 to TRBJ1-6; tentative D call: TRBD1 (6 bases). The CDR3 covers 13 residues. From germline, CDR1 is SEHNR and CDR2 FQNEAQ (reference sequence). V was cut by 11 bases and J by 4 bases, with 12 bases left in between. This chain's CDR3 is CAGGSLYNSPLHF. The CDR3 nucleotides are TGTGCCGGGGGCAGTCTTTATAATTCACCCCTCCACTTT.

The V call is TRBV5-1, the J call TRBJ1-6; 7 bases are a match to TRBD1. From germline, CDR1 is SGHRS and CDR2 YFSETQ. The CDR3 is 16 residues long. After removal of 0 bases from V and 7 bases from J, the junction contained 7 bases not matched to a gene. The CDR3 nucleotides read TGCGCCAGCAGCTTGGAGGCAGGGGGTAAGAATTCACCCCTCCACTTT. This gives the protein CASSLEAGGKNSPLHF.

The rearrangement links TRBV30 to TRBJ1-1; no clear D gene. The CDR3 is 14 amino acids. Trimming shortened V by 0 bases and J by 5 bases, and 13 bases separated the two germline ends. Looked up from germline, CDR1 is GTSNPN and CDR2 is SVGIG (reference sequence). The CDR3 DNA reads TGTGCCTGGAGTGTGGGTTCCATGGGAACTGAAGCTTTCTTT. It yields the protein CAWSVGSMGTEAFF.

The chain links TRBV21-1 to TRBJ1-2. TRBV21-1 is termed a pseudogene. The CDR3 is 16 amino acids. The CDR3 DNA sequence: TGTGCCAGCAGCAAAAGTCGCCCCCTGACTAACTATGGCTACACCTTC. It is translated as CASSKSRPLTNYGYTF.